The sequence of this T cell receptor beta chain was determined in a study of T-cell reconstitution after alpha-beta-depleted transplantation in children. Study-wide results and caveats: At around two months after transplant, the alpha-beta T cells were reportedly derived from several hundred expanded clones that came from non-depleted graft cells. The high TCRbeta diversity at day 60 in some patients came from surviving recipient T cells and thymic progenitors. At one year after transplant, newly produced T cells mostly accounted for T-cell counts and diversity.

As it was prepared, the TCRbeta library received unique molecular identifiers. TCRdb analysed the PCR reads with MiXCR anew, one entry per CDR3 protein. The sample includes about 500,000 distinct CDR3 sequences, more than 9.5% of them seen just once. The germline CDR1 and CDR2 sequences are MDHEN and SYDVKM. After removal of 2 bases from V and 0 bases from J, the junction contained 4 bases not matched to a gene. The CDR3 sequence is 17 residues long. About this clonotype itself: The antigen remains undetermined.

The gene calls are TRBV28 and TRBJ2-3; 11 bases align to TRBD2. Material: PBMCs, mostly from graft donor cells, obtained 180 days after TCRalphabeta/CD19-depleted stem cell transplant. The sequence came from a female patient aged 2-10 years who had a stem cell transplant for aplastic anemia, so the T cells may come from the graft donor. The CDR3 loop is CASSLDSGRVSTDTQYF. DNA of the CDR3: TGTGCCAGCAGTTTAGATAGCGGGAGGGTTAGCACAGATACGCAGTATTTT. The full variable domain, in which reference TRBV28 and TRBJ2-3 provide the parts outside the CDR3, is DVKVTQSSRYLVKRTGEKVFLECVQDMDHENMFWYRQDPGLGLRLIYFSYDVKMKEKGDIPEGYSVSREKKERFSLILESASTNQTSMYLCASSLDSGRVSTDTQYFGPGTRLTVL.